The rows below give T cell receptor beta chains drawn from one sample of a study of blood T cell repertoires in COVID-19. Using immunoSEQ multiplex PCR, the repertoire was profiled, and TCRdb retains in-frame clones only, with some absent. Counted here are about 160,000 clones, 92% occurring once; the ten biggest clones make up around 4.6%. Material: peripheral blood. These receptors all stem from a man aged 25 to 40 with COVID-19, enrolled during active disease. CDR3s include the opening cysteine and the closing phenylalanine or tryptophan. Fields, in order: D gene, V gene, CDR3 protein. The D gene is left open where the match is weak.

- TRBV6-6 CASTRDRGSGNTIYF
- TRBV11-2 CASSSPSTGFYGYTF
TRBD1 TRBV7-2 CASSLRLGTGGVEPQHF
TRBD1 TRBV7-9 CASSLDDRVNQPQHF
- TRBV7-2 CASTFGGAGYGYTF
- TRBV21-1 CASRGYRVKTTDTQYF
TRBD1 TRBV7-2 CASSLIRQGAPSSYNEQFF
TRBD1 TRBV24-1 CATSDTGDTGELFF
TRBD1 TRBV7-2 CASSLARKGASEAFF
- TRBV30 CAWSHYWEQYF
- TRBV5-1 CASSQTSSTDTQYF
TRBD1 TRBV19 CASTDRGRKSPLHF
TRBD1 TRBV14 CASSRTDRAPLHF
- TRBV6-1 CASSETGLPVRGYTF
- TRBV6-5 CASSSSTVVPQHF
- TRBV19 CASNRDKDSNQPQHF
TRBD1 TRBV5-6 CASSSEASLTGISKEKLFF
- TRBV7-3 CASSLNSVGDTQYF
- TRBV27 CASTSAQGNYGYTF
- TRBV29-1 CSVDYNQPQHF
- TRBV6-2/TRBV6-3 CASSPFLGSLNTEAFF